Below, 2 T cell receptor beta chains from the same sample are listed, as sequenced in a study of CDR3 diversity in severe acne (dated by TCRdb to the late 2010s). Receptor amplification or capture employed PCR. Sequencer: Illumina HiSeq 2000. Starting from the raw public reads, TCRdb applied fastp trimming at Q25, assembled clones with MiXCR and retained in-frame beta chains. Each record represents a unique CDR3 protein, reported with the most common genes and DNA among its rows. This sample is represented by more than 70,000 distinct CDR3 sequences; approximately 54% of them were singletons. The ten largest clones add up to 11% of the sample. The sample was blood. Receptors originate from a male donor with severe acne vulgaris.

J is TRBJ1-5 and V is TRBV15; unclear D gene. The germline V gene has CDR1 LNHNV and CDR2 YYDKDF (reference sequence). The V end lost 0 bases, the J end lost 12 bases, and 6 bases lay between the germline ends. The CDR3 is made up of 11 amino acids. The CDR3 DNA reads TGTGCCACCAGCAGAGATGAGGTCCAGCATTTT. It codes for CATSRDEVQHF.

This clonotype was counted at least ten times. This chain connects TRBV7-2 to TRBJ2-5, with D hard to call. The CDR3 covers 12 residues. CDR1 and CDR2 from the germline V gene are SGHTA and FQGNSA. Trimming pared 5 bases from V and 5 bases from J, leaving 9 bases between. The CDR3 nucleotides are TGTGCCAGCAGCCTCTCGTCGGAGACCCAGTACTTC. Translated, it gives CASSLSSETQYF.